These 30 T cell receptor beta chains share one sample of origin, sequenced in a study of neurological immune-mediated disorders. TCRdb recomputed calls from the 5' RACE reads with MiXCR, one row per CDR3 protein. The table has 66,000 or so distinct CDR3 sequences, 5.2% seen once; the top ten hold roughly 2.8%. Sequences were obtained from PBMCs. The source is a woman in her twenties or thirties with multiple sclerosis.

With regard to this clonotype: A much bigger clone sits one base away, suggesting this may be a read error. The chain employs TRBV29-1 and TRBJ1-2; D is ambiguous. Germline loops: CDR1 SQVTM, CDR2 ANQGSEA. This CDR3 comprises 11 residues. Trimming removed 3 bases at V and 7 bases at J, with 9 bases between. The CDR3 loop reads CSVDSSSGYTF. The CDR3 coding sequence is TGCAGCGTTGATAGCAGCTCTGGCTACACCTTC. The full variable domain, its missing parts supplied by reference TRBV29-1 and TRBJ1-2, is SAVISQKPSRDICQRGTSLTIQCQVDSQVTMMFWYRQQPGQSLTLIATANQGSEATYESGFVIDKFPISRPNLTFSTLTVSNMSPEDSSIYLCSVDSSSGYTFGSGTRLTVV.

This clonotype was counted at least ten times. V usage is TRBV20-1 and J usage is TRBJ2-1, with D hard to call. This CDR3 has 13 amino acids. Per germline, CDR1 DFQATT and CDR2 SNEGSKA (reference sequence). Trimming took 3 bases from V and 1 from J, leaving 7 bases between them. The CDR3 reads CSASAVSYNEQFF. In nucleotides, the CDR3 is TGCAGTGCTAGTGCGGTATCCTACAATGAGCAGTTCTTC.

The CDR3 spells CSAVVSGEDYGYTF. The CDR3 DNA follows: TGCAGTGCCGTAGTTTCGGGGGAGGACTATGGCTACACCTTC. The J gene is TRBJ1-2, the V gene TRBV20-1; possible D gene TRBD1, 5 bases. Deletions cut 6 bases from V and 3 bases from J, with 17 bases between. The CDR3 is made up of 14 amino acids. CDR1 is DFQATT, CDR2 SNEGSKA, per germline (reference sequence).

The table lists this clonotype with many counts. The rearrangement uses TRBV12-3 or TRBV12-4 and TRBJ1-1; D possibly corresponds to TRBD1 (6 bases). CDR3 length: 13 amino acids. V lost 6 bases to trimming and J lost 4 bases, with 12 bases between them. The CDR3 region is CASSLRGGTEAFF. The CDR3 coding sequence is TGTGCCAGCAGCCTACGAGGGGGCACTGAAGCTTTCTTT.

This clonotype came up many times. V and J are TRBV6-2 or TRBV6-3 and TRBJ2-1, with D maybe TRBD1 (6 bases). The germline CDR1 and CDR2 sequences are MNHEY and SVGEGT. Deletions cut 4 bases from V and 7 bases from J, with 14 bases between. The CDR3 is made up of 14 amino acids. CDR3 nucleotides: TGTGCCAGCAGTTGGGCGAAGAGGGGGAATGAGCAGTTCTTC. It encodes CASSWAKRGNEQFF.

This clonotype was observed many times. The CDR3: CASSPIDSGPEANEKLFF. DNA for the CDR3: TGTGCCAGCAGTCCCATTGACAGCGGCCCAGAGGCTAATGAAAAACTGTTTTTT. This chain joins TRBV28 and TRBJ1-4, with D possibly matching TRBD1 (5 bases). Germline-derived CDR1 and CDR2 are MDHEN and SYDVKM. Trimming removed 5 bases from V and 3 bases from J, with 22 bases in between. The CDR3 loop spans 18 amino acids.

This clonotype was seen at least ten times. CDR3 protein: CATAPGLAGSKQYF. As DNA, the CDR3 is TGTGCCACCGCCCCGGGACTAGCGGGGTCGAAGCAGTACTTC. The chain uses TRBV10-3 and TRBJ2-7, with 13 bases lining up with TRBD2. The CDR3 is 14 amino acids. The V gene end was trimmed by 10 bases and the J gene end by 8 bases; junction bases not matched to a gene: 11. Germline assignment: CDR1 ENHRY and CDR2 SYGVKD.

The V gene is TRBV5-1, the J gene TRBJ1-1; 7 nucleotides match TRBD1. Germline CDR1 and CDR2: SGHRS and YFSETQ. V lost 4 bases to trimming and J lost 0 bases; unmatched junction nucleotides: 6. The CDR3 runs to 15 residues. Here the CDR3 reads CASSRTGALNTEAFF. The CDR3 nucleotides read TGCGCCAGCAGCAGGACAGGAGCCTTGAACACTGAAGCTTTCTTT.

This clonotype was counted ten times or more. The chain recombines TRBV5-1 with TRBJ2-1, with D possibly called TRBD1 or TRBD2 (5 bases each). The length of the CDR3 is 15 residues. Germline V lookup: CDR1 SGHRS, CDR2 YFSETQ. V was cut by 1 base and J by 5 bases, with 13 bases left in between. In DNA form, the CDR3 reads TGCGCCAGCAGCTTGCATCTCCGAGGGGACAATGAGCAGTTCTTC. This translates into CASSLHLRGDNEQFF.

There are a few counts of this clonotype. V and J are TRBV5-5 and TRBJ2-5; 8 positions match TRBD1. This CDR3 region has 17 residues. Germline CDR1 is SGHKS and CDR2 is YYEKEE (reference sequence). The V and J ends lost 4 bases and 5 bases, in that order; junction bases with no gene match: 16. The CDR3: CASSGGQGWPLRETQYF. DNA of the CDR3: TGTGCCAGCAGCGGAGGACAGGGATGGCCCCTGAGGGAGACCCAGTACTTC.

In the case of this clonotype: Mismatch with germline at one junction end may stem from a read error. The rearrangement links TRBV12-3 or TRBV12-4 to TRBJ1-5; D uncertain. The CDR3 consists of 13 residues. Written as DNA, the CDR3 is TGTGCCAGCACCGAGGACCACTCGCAGCCCCAGAATTTT. Translation gives CASTEDHSQPQNF.

For this clonotype: A much larger clone sits a single nucleotide away, making a read error possible. This chain uses TRBV7-2 with TRBJ2-2, with D unclear. Germline CDR1 and CDR2: SGHTA and FQGNSA. There are 14 residues in the CDR3. Trimming pared 3 bases from V and 4 bases from J, leaving 9 bases between. CDR3 nucleotide sequence: TGTGCCAGCAGCTTCACGATTAGCACCGGGGAGCTGTTTTTT. As protein: CASSFTISTGELFF. Using reference TRBV7-2 and TRBJ2-2 for the parts outside the CDR3, the full variable domain is GAGVSQSPSNKVTEKGKDVELRCDPISGHTALYWYRQSLGQGLEFLIYFQGNSAPDKSGLPSDRFSAERTGGSVSTLTIQRTQQEDSAVYLCASSFTISTGELFFGEGSRLTVL.

This clonotype was found many times. The CDR3 reads CSASERRNPYEQYF. CDR3 DNA sequence: TGCAGTGCTAGCGAGCGACGAAACCCCTACGAGCAGTACTTC. The V and J genes are TRBV20-1 and TRBJ2-7; no reliable D call. V lost 3 bases and J lost 2, with 14 bases in between. The CDR3 loop spans 14 amino acids. Germline V gene data show CDR1 as DFQATT and CDR2 as SNEGSKA (reference sequence).

The table lists this clonotype with many counts. This chain joins TRBV2 and TRBJ2-7, with 8 positions matching TRBD1. The V gene end was trimmed by 7 bases and the J gene end by 3 bases; junction bases not matched to a gene: 5. The CDR3 covers 13 residues. In germline, CDR1 is SNHLY, CDR2 FYNNEI. CDR3 amino acids: CASKKQGDYEQYF. CDR3 nucleotides: TGTGCCAGCAAGAAACAGGGGGACTACGAGCAGTACTTC.

This clonotype has more than one count but fewer than ten. A clone one base away is much larger, so this may be a read error. V is TRBV5-8 and J is TRBJ1-6; 8 bases fit TRBD1. Germline V gives CDR1 SGHTS, CDR2 YDEGEE. CDR3 length: 14 amino acids. In DNA form, the CDR3 reads TGTGCCAGCAGCTTGGTCGGGACAGGCCTCCTGAGCAACTTT. Its protein product is CASSLVGTGLLSNF. Full variable domain (outside the CDR3, taken from reference TRBV5-8 and TRBJ1-6): EAGVTQSPTHLIKTRGQQATLRCSPISGHTSVYWYQQALGLGLQFLLWYDEGEERNRGNFPPRFSGRQFPNYSSELNVNALELEDSALYLCASSLVGTGLLSNFGNGTRLTVT.

This clonotype was seen repeatedly, ten times or more. The V call is TRBV27, the J call TRBJ1-5, with D hard to call. Trimming pared 5 bases from V and 5 bases from J, leaving 10 bases between. Germline assignment: CDR1 MNHEY and CDR2 SMNVEV (reference sequence). This CDR3 is 13 amino acids long. CDR3 region: CASSPGWDQPQHF. The CDR3 nucleotides read TGTGCCAGCAGTCCCGGGTGGGATCAGCCCCAGCATTTT.

Many counts were recorded for this clonotype. The gene calls are TRBV2 and TRBJ1-1; D is possibly TRBD1 (5 bases). CDR1 is SNHLY and CDR2 is FYNNEI in the germline V gene. The V and J ends lost 6 bases and 1 base respectively, with 9 bases between them. There are 13 residues in the CDR3. In DNA form, the CDR3 reads TGTGCCAGCAGGAACGGACAGAACACTGAAGCTTTCTTT. It encodes CASRNGQNTEAFF.

In regard to this clonotype: A much larger clone differs by one base, so this may be a read error. This chain joins TRBV12-3 or TRBV12-4 and TRBJ2-5; D gene ambiguous. The CDR3 covers 13 residues. V shed 3 bases and J shed 9 bases, with 14 bases lying between them. CDR3 coding DNA: TGTGCCAGCAGTTTGAATCCGCTCTGGGCCCAGTACTTC. Residues: CASSLNPLWAQYF.

This clonotype has at least ten counts. The chain is built from TRBV5-1 and TRBJ2-7; unclear D gene. This CDR3 contains 14 residues. Trimming cost V 0 bases and J 2 bases, with 9 bases left between them. Germline V CDR1 and CDR2: SGHRS, YFSETQ. The CDR3 DNA reads as TGCGCCAGCAGCTTGGGTGTCGTGGCCTACGAGCAGTACTTC. Its protein is CASSLGVVAYEQYF. Variable domain in full (rest from reference TRBV5-1 and TRBJ2-7): KAGVTQTPRYLIKTRGQQVTLSCSPISGHRSVSWYQQTPGQGLQFLFEYFSETQRNKGNFPGRFSGRQFSNSRSEMNVSTLELGDSALYLCASSLGVVAYEQYFGPGTRLTVT.

Points on this clonotype: Given a much more abundant clone one base away, this may be a read error. The chain recombines TRBV29-1 with TRBJ2-1; a weak D match, TRBD2 (5 bases). Germline CDR1 SQVTM, CDR2 ANQGSEA. Trimming cost V 1 base and J 7 bases, with 11 bases left between them. The CDR3 is made up of 13 amino acids. CDR3 sequence (DNA): TGCAGCGTTGAAGGGGCGCGGGTAAATGAGCAGTTCTTC. It translates to CSVEGARVNEQFF.

This clonotype was seen many times. This rearrangement joins TRBV20-1 to TRBJ2-1; the match to TRBD2 covers 11 bases. The CDR3 extends over 15 amino acids. Germline CDR1 DFQATT, CDR2 SNEGSKA (reference sequence). V was clipped by 4 bases and J by 3 bases; unmatched bases: 5. The CDR3 sequence: CSATTSGGHYNEQFF. The CDR3 DNA follows: TGCAGTGCTACCACTAGCGGGGGTCACTACAATGAGCAGTTCTTC.

This clonotype was seen a few times. The CDR3 is CASSLAGTSQETQYF. The CDR3 DNA is TGTGCCAGCAGCTTAGCGGGGACTAGCCAAGAGACCCAGTACTTC. The V call is TRBV7-2, the J call TRBJ2-5; TRBD2 agrees at 8 bases. V shed 0 bases, J shed 1 base, and the junction held 1 base outside the gene matches. The CDR3 totals 15 residues. Germline V gene data show CDR1 as SGHTA and CDR2 as FQGNSA.

Ten or more counts support this clonotype. The chain joins TRBV18 to TRBJ1-1; TRBD1 is a possible D gene (5 bases). There are 13 residues in the CDR3. The germline gives CDR1 KGHSH, CDR2 LQKENI. The V and J ends lost 4 bases and 11 bases respectively, with 17 bases between them. CDR3 nucleotide sequence: TGTGCCAGCTCACAGACAGACGCCAGGTTTGCTTTCTTT. Protein: CASSQTDARFAFF. The full variable domain, completed using reference TRBV18 and TRBJ1-1, is NAGVMQNPRHLVRRRGQEARLRCSPMKGHSHVYWYRQLPEEGLKFMVYLQKENIIDESGMPKERFSAEFPKEGPSILRIQQVVRGDSAAYFCASSQTDARFAFFGQGTRLTVV.

This clonotype has only a few counts. With a much larger clone just one base away, this may be a read error. This rearrangement joins TRBV5-6 to TRBJ1-1; the D gene is possibly TRBD1 (5 bases). Looked up from germline, CDR1 is SGHDT and CDR2 is YYEEEE. The CDR3 is made up of 12 amino acids. For the CDR3, the DNA is TGTGTCAGCAGGAGGGACAACACTGAAGCTTTCTTT. Protein sequence: CVSRRDNTEAFF.

This clonotype was seen ten or more times. The chain joins TRBV5-6 to TRBJ2-7; 8 bases line up with TRBD2. Germline CDR1 and CDR2: SGHDT and YYEEEE. The CDR3 sequence is 14 residues long. Trimming at V came to 3 bases and at J to 3 bases, leaving 5 bases not matched to a gene. CDR3 in DNA: TGTGCCAGCAGCTCGGGACTAGAAAACTACGAGCAGTACTTC. Translating gives CASSSGLENYEQYF. The variable domain in full, completed from reference TRBV5-6 and TRBJ2-7, reads DAGVTQSPTHLIKTRGQQVTLRCSPKSGHDTVSWYQQALGQGPQFIFQYYEEEERQRGNFPDRFSGHQFPNYSSELNVNALLLGDSALYLCASSSGLENYEQYFGPGTRLTVT.

This sequence joins TRBV20-1 and TRBJ1-5, with D perhaps TRBD1 (5 bases). The CDR3 totals 15 residues. V gave up 0 bases and J gave up 3 bases, with 12 bases separating them. The germline V gene has CDR1 DFQATT and CDR2 SNEGSKA (reference sequence). CDR3 sequence (DNA): TGCAGTGCTAGAGATGGGACCGAGGTCAATCAGCCCCAGCATTTT. It specifies CSARDGTEVNQPQHF.

This clonotype was seen ten or more times. The chain employs TRBV15 and TRBJ2-7; 11 bases agree with TRBD1. The J segment lost 5 bases and the V segment lost 0 bases, leaving 9 bases of the junction unmatched. The CDR3 is 17 amino acids. The germline gives CDR1 LNHNV, CDR2 YYDKDF (reference sequence). This CDR3 reads CATSRDTGQGAMNEQYF. The CDR3 region has the DNA TGTGCCACCAGCAGAGATACAGGACAGGGGGCGATGAACGAGCAGTACTTC.

The rearrangement links TRBV20-1 to TRBJ2-2; D is perhaps TRBD2 (6 bases). Germline V gives CDR1 DFQATT, CDR2 SNEGSKA (reference sequence). The CDR3 has 17 amino acids. Deletions cut 0 bases from V and 4 bases from J, with 18 bases between. As DNA, the CDR3 is TGCAGTGCTAGAGACCGCCGGGCGGGGTCGAGCACCGGGGAGCTGTTTTTT. Translated, it gives CSARDRRAGSSTGELFF.

This clonotype was seen at least ten times. The V call is TRBV3-1, the J call TRBJ2-7; possibly TRBD1 for D (6 bases). The CDR3 is 15 amino acids. Germline CDR1 and CDR2: LGHDT and YNNKEL (reference sequence). V shed 4 bases and J shed 4 bases, with 17 bases lying between them. In DNA, the CDR3 is TGTGCCAGCAGCCTACGGACCTTCCAGGGGTACGAGCAGTACTTC. It yields the protein CASSLRTFQGYEQYF.

A few counts support this clonotype. This may stem from a read error, because a much larger clone lies one nucleotide away. The gene calls are TRBV20-1 and TRBJ1-4; 9 positions agree with TRBD1. The V gene end was trimmed by 6 bases and the J gene end by 4 bases; junction bases not matched to a gene: 6. The CDR3 is 14 residues long. CDR1 and CDR2 from the germline V gene are DFQATT and SNEGSKA (reference sequence). As DNA, the CDR3 is TGCAGTGCCGGGACAGGGTTAATTAATGAAAAACTGTTTTTT. As protein: CSAGTGLINEKLFF.